This T cell receptor beta chain was identified in a study of immune heterogeneity within non-small cell lung tumors. Study information: The tumor set comprised a few squamous cell carcinomas and more than eight non-squamous carcinomas (plus 1 not otherwise specified). The study's findings and limits: Patients largely differed in their high-frequency T-cell receptor beta clonotypes. Local T-cell clonality tracked local tumor mutational burden, showing a moderate yet significant relationship (R 0.3 to 0.35). Dominant CDR3 beta clonotypes repeated across a patient's tumor loci, while different loci held unique high-frequency clones.

Template material for each sample was 450 to 750 ng of bulk tumor genomic DNA. Several spatially distant biopsies were obtained per primary tumor intraoperatively. Curative surgery was undertaken by patients, who had untreated, newly diagnosed non-small cell lung cancer. On this clonotype: Its antigen is not identified. A much larger clone is a single base away; this may be a read error.

TCR beta CDR3 amplification used multiplex PCR with 32 V and 13 J primers. A single record per CDR3 protein comes from TCRdb applying MiXCR to the multiplex PCR reads. The sample includes around 23,000 distinct CDR3 sequences, about 26% of them seen just once. The CDR3 loop spans 12 amino acids. The germline V gene has CDR1 DFQATT and CDR2 SNEGSKA (reference sequence). This chain joins TRBV20-1 and TRBJ1-2; D is perhaps TRBD1 (5 bases). This clonotype originated in a man in his forties with non-small cell lung cancer. Sequencing was performed on lung tumor tissue. CDR3 in DNA: TGCAGTGCTAGAGACAGGGACTATGGCTACTCCTTC. Translated, it gives CSARDRDYGYSF.